The subject of this entry is one T cell receptor beta chain. These data come from a study of T cell changes during pregnancy in multiple sclerosis. This CDR3 is built from 14 residues. V was clipped by 6 bases and J by 7 bases; unmatched bases: 10. CDR1 is SQVTM and CDR2 is ANQGSEA in the germline V gene. The protocol was immunoSEQ multiplex PCR, while the TCRdb copy is restricted to in-frame clones and leaves out a portion. The repertoire holds tens of thousands of clones, with 92% as singletons. Sequences were derived from CD4+ T cells from peripheral blood mononuclear cells, sampled after pregnancy. The chain uses TRBV29-1 and TRBJ1-4; TRBD1 matches 8 bases. The receptor comes from a female donor in good health, enrolled as a control in a pregnancy study. CDR3 sequence (DNA): TGCAGCGTAGACGGACAGGGTGGCTCTGAAAAACTGTTTTTT. It codes for CSVDGQGGSEKLFF. Full variable domain (rest looked up from reference TRBV29-1 and TRBJ1-4): SAVISQKPSRDICQRGTSLTIQCQVDSQVTMMFWYRQQPGQSLTLIATANQGSEATYESGFVIDKFPISRPNLTFSTLTVSNMSPEDSSIYLCSVDGQGGSEKLFFGSGTQLSVL.